A single sample gave rise to the 15 T cell receptor beta chains below, sequenced in a study of response to subunit inactivated influenza vaccine. Via MiXCR, TCRdb re-called the RT-PCR reads, giving one row per CDR3 protein. The sample shows about 300,000 distinct CDR3 sequences, around 20% of them seen only once. This specimen consisted of PBMCs from blood, obtained 21 months after vaccination. These receptors all come from a man between 50 and 75 years old who received an inactivated influenza vaccine.

Turning to this clonotype: Without the conserved terminal phenylalanine or tryptophan, this CDR3 likely stems from a read error. This chain connects TRBV29-1 to TRBJ1-2; weak D call: TRBD1 (5 bases). CDR1 SQVTM and CDR2 ANQGSEA come from the germline V gene. The CDR3 has 14 residues. V was pared by 4 bases and J by 3 bases, with 15 bases between. CDR3 residues: CSVGIGTQDYGYTC. In DNA form, the CDR3 reads TGCAGCGTTGGGATCGGGACCCAGGACTATGGCTACACCTGC.

This clonotype was observed a few times. V is TRBV4-1 and J is TRBJ1-2; D gene ambiguous. The CDR3 extends over 16 amino acids. V dropped 0 bases and J dropped 6 bases, with 17 bases sitting between them. In germline, CDR1 is MGHRA, CDR2 YSYEKL. The CDR3 sequence is CASSQEPVFDRHGYTF. CDR3 bases: TGCGCCAGCAGCCAAGAACCCGTTTTCGATAGGCATGGCTACACCTTC.

The chain combines TRBV5-4 with TRBJ2-1, with D possibly being TRBD2 (6 bases). This CDR3 is built from 12 residues. CDR1 is SGHNT and CDR2 is YYREEE in the germline V gene (reference sequence). V lost 2 bases to trimming and J lost 13 bases, with 13 bases between them. DNA of the CDR3: TGTGCCAGCAGCTTTGTGGGAGGTACCCAGTTCTTC. This sequence encodes CASSFVGGTQFF.

This clonotype was counted ten times or more. The chain couples TRBV4-3 to TRBJ1-1; no reliable D call. This CDR3 has 13 residues. Trimming removed 0 bases from V and 10 bases from J, with 12 bases in between. Germline CDR1 LGHNA, CDR2 YSLEER. In nucleotides, the CDR3 is TGCGCCAGCAGCCAAGAGGGAGGATCGGCAGCTTTCTTT. Translating gives CASSQEGGSAAFF.

J is TRBJ1-4 and V is TRBV4-3; D is unclear. Germline assignment: CDR1 LGHNA and CDR2 YSLEER. The CDR3 runs 14 residues. V was trimmed by 6 bases and J by 6 bases, leaving 14 bases between them. The CDR3 nucleotides are TGCGCCAGCAGGGGCGAACGGACTCATGAAAAACTGTTTTTT. Translated: CASRGERTHEKLFF.

This chain links TRBV6-2 or TRBV6-3 with TRBJ1-2; D is possibly TRBD1 (5 bases). The V end was cut by 5 bases, the J end by 4 bases, with 17 bases between. Per germline, CDR1 MNHEY and CDR2 SVGEGT. The CDR3 covers 15 residues. The CDR3 protein is CASSLVRTGPYGYTF. CDR3 in DNA: TGTGCCAGCAGTCTTGTTCGGACGGGACCCTATGGCTACACCTTC.

The rearrangement joins TRBV20-1 to TRBJ2-5; 11 bases fit TRBD1. Germline V lookup: CDR1 DFQATT, CDR2 SNEGSKA (reference sequence). V lost 1 base, J lost 4 bases, and 2 bases stayed unmatched. This CDR3 contains 14 residues. CDR3 sequence: CSARGTGGSETQYF. The DNA of the CDR3 is TGCAGTGCTAGAGGGACAGGGGGCTCAGAGACCCAGTACTTC.

The chain uses TRBV12-3 or TRBV12-4 and TRBJ1-2; D gene ambiguous. The CDR3 has 14 residues. V was shortened by 3 bases and J by 6 bases, with 14 bases between the two germline ends. The CDR3: CASSFLGAANGYTF. Here the CDR3 DNA reads TGTGCCAGCAGTTTCCTGGGAGCGGCAAATGGCTACACCTTC.

This clonotype was seen a handful of times. V gene TRBV5-6 combines with J gene TRBJ2-3; D ambiguous. Germline lookup yields CDR1 SGHDT and CDR2 YYEEEE. The V gene lost 2 bases and the J gene lost 0 bases, with 16 bases spanning the gap. The CDR3 covers 17 residues. This chain's CDR3 is CASSFTLRYTSTDTQYF. The CDR3 nucleotides read TGTGCCAGCAGCTTCACTTTGAGATATACTAGCACAGATACGCAGTATTTT.

There are a few counts of this clonotype. The J gene is TRBJ2-3, the V gene TRBV20-1; TRBD1 is a possible D gene (7 bases). This CDR3 contains 13 residues. V was pared by 6 bases and J by 3 bases, with 13 bases between. Germline CDR1 reads DFQATT; CDR2 reads SNEGSKA (reference sequence). CDR3: CSAPAGGTDTQYF. The CDR3 nucleotides are TGCAGTGCGCCGGCAGGGGGGACAGATACGCAGTATTTT.

This clonotype was observed a handful of times. V is TRBV20-1 and J is TRBJ1-5; tentatively, D is TRBD1 (6 bases). Germline V gene sequence: CDR1 DFQATT, CDR2 SNEGSKA (reference sequence). The CDR3 is 13 residues long. V shed 6 bases and J shed 4 bases, with 13 bases lying between them. CDR3 nucleotides: TGCAGTGCAAGGACAGCCGATAATCAGCCCCAGCATTTT. Residues: CSARTADNQPQHF.

J is TRBJ2-3 and V is TRBV20-1; 10 nucleotides match TRBD1. The V gene end was trimmed by 2 bases and the J gene end by 0 bases; junction bases not matched to a gene: 5. Germline CDR1 reads DFQATT; CDR2 reads SNEGSKA (reference sequence). This CDR3 region has 16 residues. The CDR3 DNA is TGCAGTGCTAGACCCCGGGACAGGGGTAGCACAGATACGCAGTATTTT. Translating it yields CSARPRDRGSTDTQYF.

V and J are TRBV5-6 and TRBJ1-1, with no clear D. Trimming took off 3 bases at V and 0 bases at J, with 9 bases between the two ends. The CDR3 runs 14 residues. Germline CDR1 SGHDT, CDR2 YYEEEE. CDR3 protein: CASSSDNMNTEAFF. Here the CDR3 DNA reads TGTGCCAGCAGCTCCGATAACATGAACACTGAAGCTTTCTTT.

The V call is TRBV27, the J call TRBJ2-7; D is unresolved. Germline V gene lookup returns CDR1 MNHEY and CDR2 SMNVEV (reference sequence). V was pared by 5 bases and J by 0 bases, with 8 bases between. The CDR3 consists of 13 residues. CDR3: CASSPSSSYEQYF. CDR3 in DNA: TGTGCCAGCAGTCCAAGTAGCTCCTACGAGCAGTACTTC.

The chain combines TRBV5-1 with TRBJ1-4; 8 nucleotides line up with TRBD1. Germline CDR1 SGHRS, CDR2 YFSETQ. The CDR3 has 14 amino acids. V gave up 2 bases and J gave up 8 bases; unmatched junction bases: 5. The CDR3, as DNA: TGCGCCAGCAGCTTCGGACAGGGCCGGGAAAAACTGTTTTTT. It encodes CASSFGQGREKLFF.